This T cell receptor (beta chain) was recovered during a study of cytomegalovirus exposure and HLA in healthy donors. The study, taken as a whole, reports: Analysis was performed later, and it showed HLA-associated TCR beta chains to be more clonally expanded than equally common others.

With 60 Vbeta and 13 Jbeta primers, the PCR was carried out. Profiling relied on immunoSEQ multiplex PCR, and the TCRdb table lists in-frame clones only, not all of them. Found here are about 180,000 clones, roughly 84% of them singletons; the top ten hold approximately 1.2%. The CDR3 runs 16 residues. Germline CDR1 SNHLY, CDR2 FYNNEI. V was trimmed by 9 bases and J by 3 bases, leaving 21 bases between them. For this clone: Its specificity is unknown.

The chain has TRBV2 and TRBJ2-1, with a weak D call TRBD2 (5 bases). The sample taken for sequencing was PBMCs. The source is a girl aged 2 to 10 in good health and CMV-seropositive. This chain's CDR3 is CASRSVPRADYNEQFF. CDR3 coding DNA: TGTGCCAGTAGGAGCGTCCCGCGGGCAGACTACAATGAGCAGTTCTTC.